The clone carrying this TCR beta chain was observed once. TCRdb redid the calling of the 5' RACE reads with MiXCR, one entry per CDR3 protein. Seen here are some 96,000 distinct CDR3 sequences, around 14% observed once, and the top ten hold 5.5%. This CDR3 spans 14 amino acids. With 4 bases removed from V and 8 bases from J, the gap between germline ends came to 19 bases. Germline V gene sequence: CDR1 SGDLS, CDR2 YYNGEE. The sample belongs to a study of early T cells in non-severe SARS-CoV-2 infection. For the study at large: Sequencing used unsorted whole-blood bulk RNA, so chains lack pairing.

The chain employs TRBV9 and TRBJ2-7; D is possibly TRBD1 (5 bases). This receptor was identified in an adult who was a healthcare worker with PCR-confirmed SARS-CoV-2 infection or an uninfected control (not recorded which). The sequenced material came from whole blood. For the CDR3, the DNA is TGTGCCAGCAGCACCACCCGGGCAGGGAACAAGCAGTACTTC. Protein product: CASSTTRAGNKQYF.